This entry is about one T cell receptor beta chain. The Seattle site enrolled patients during active infection and followed them longitudinally. The data are from a study of blood T cell repertoires in COVID-19. About the study: Italy, Spain and the United States were the sources of the convalescent and acute COVID-19 samples. PBMCs, B-cell-depleted T cells, or T cells were the source of the cDNA or gDNA that made up the material.

Trimming shortened V by 2 bases and J by 6 bases, and 10 bases separated the two germline ends. This CDR3 spans 13 amino acids. In germline, CDR1 is SQVTM, CDR2 ANQGSEA. Original data processing: Quantification of nucleated cells was approximated via reference gene primer amplification. Sequencing used immunoSEQ multiplex PCR; TCRdb keeps in-frame clones, though not all of them. From that table come the V and J calls and clone size; the DNA was used to work out D and trimming. The profile shows over 250,000 clones, 80% to 90% of them singletons. The clonotype was recovered from a woman between 50 and 59 years old with COVID-19, enrolled during active disease. The rearrangement joins TRBV29-1 to TRBJ1-4; D ambiguous. The sequenced sample consisted of peripheral blood. The CDR3 nucleotides read TGCAGCGTTGAACCGGCCCGGGATGAAAAACTGTTTTTT. Its translation: CSVEPARDEKLFF.